These 5 T cell receptor beta chains were sequenced from one sample in a study of OX40 agonist ivuxolimab in advanced cancers. Produced via immunoSEQ multiplex PCR; TCRdb's table is partial and in-frame only. The data show about 68,000 clones, more than 75% seen once. Source: CD4+ or CD8+ T cells sorted from blood, taken in a trial of the OX40 agonist ivuxolimab. These receptors all stem from an adult with an advanced solid tumor such as melanoma, head and neck, liver or kidney cancer.

The chain uses TRBV11-2 and TRBJ1-4; no firm D call. V was clipped by 9 bases and J by 0 bases, with 11 bases between them. Germline CDR1 is SGHAT and CDR2 is FQNNGV. The CDR3 runs 14 residues. CDR3 DNA: TGTGCCAGTATGATTGGAGCAACTAATGAAAAACTGTTTTTT. It specifies CASMIGATNEKLFF.

The chain couples TRBV18 to TRBJ2-2; TRBD2 is a possible D gene (6 bases). Trimming shortened V by 6 bases and J by 1 base, and 15 bases separated the two germline ends. Germline V gene data show CDR1 as KGHSH and CDR2 as LQKENI. The CDR3 extends over 16 amino acids. The DNA of the CDR3 is TGTGCCAGCTCTCGTTCGGCGGGGCTGAACACCGGGGAGCTGTTTTTT. Its translation: CASSRSAGLNTGELFF. The whole variable domain, filled in from reference TRBV18 and TRBJ2-2, reads NAGVMQNPRHLVRRRGQEARLRCSPMKGHSHVYWYRQLPEEGLKFMVYLQKENIIDESGMPKERFSAEFPKEGPSILRIQQVVRGDSAAYFCASSRSAGLNTGELFFGEGSRLTVL.

This chain's CDR3 is CAISWDRDGNTIYF. The CDR3, as DNA: TGTGCCATCAGCTGGGACAGGGATGGAAACACCATATATTTT. The V and J genes are TRBV10-3 and TRBJ1-3, with TRBD1 matching 9 bases. The CDR3 has 14 residues. J lost 3 bases, V lost 6 bases, and 3 bases had no gene match. Germline lookup yields CDR1 ENHRY and CDR2 SYGVKD.

V is TRBV5-1 and J is TRBJ2-1, with 10 bases lining up with TRBD2. The CDR3 runs 13 residues. Germline CDR1 is SGHRS and CDR2 is YFSETQ. Trimming removed 2 bases from V and 8 bases from J; junction bases left unmatched: 1. This CDR3 is CASSFGTSDEQFF. CDR3 nucleotides: TGCGCCAGCAGCTTCGGGACTAGCGATGAGCAGTTCTTC.

V is TRBV7-9 and J is TRBJ1-4; possibly TRBD1 for D (5 bases). Trimming cost V 3 bases and J 7 bases, with 12 bases left between them. Germline CDR1 reads SEHNR; CDR2 reads FQNEAQ (reference sequence). The CDR3 consists of 14 residues. CDR3: CASSFDRRVEKLFF. CDR3 DNA: TGTGCCAGCAGCTTTGACAGAAGGGTTGAAAAACTGTTTTTT.